Listed below are T cell receptor beta chains from one sample, sequenced in a study. TCRdb re-derived calls from the RT-PCR reads in MiXCR, one entry per CDR3 protein. Counted here are 650,000 to 800,000 distinct CDR3 sequences, approximately 15% occurring once; the ten biggest clones make up 3.6%. The material sequenced was memory CD4+ T cells from blood. The receptors shown here come from a female donor in good health, serving as a healthy control. Both conserved end residues are part of each CDR3. The D gene is left open where the match is weak. The size field reads once, few, many or a size class.

>TRBJ2-3|TRBV7-2|NA|many
CASSRTDTQYF
TGTGCCAGCAGCCGCACAGATACGCAGTATTTT
>TRBJ1-1|TRBV20-1|NA|few
CSARDYPEAFF
TGCAGTGCTAGAGATTATCCTGAAGCTTTCTTT
>TRBJ2-3|TRBV24-1|TRBD2|many
CATSGPTSGTTPDTQYF
TGTGCCACCAGTGGCCCGACTAGCGGGACTACCCCAGATACGCAGTATTTT
>TRBJ1-2|TRBV20-1|NA|few
CSARYSNYGYTF
TGCAGTGCTAGGTACTCTAACTATGGCTACACCTTC
>TRBJ2-7|TRBV20-1|TRBD2|once
CSARSSLAGGHEQYF
TGCAGTGCTAGATCCTCACTAGCGGGAGGCCACGAGCAGTACTTC
>TRBJ1-4|TRBV20-1|TRBD1|few
CSAEDRGRAINEKLFF
TGCAGTGCCGAGGACAGGGGGCGCGCGATTAATGAAAAACTGTTTTTT
>TRBJ1-2|TRBV3-1|NA|few
CASSTWTVYYGYTF
TGTGCCAGCAGCACTTGGACAGTCTACTATGGCTACACCTTC
>TRBJ2-3|TRBV7-8|TRBD2|few
CASSLGRFSTDTQYF
TGTGCCAGCAGCCTCGGGAGGTTTAGCACAGATACGCAGTATTTT
>TRBJ1-2|TRBV29-1|NA|many
CSVVLGDYGYTF
TGCAGCGTTGTATTAGGGGACTATGGCTACACCTTC
>TRBJ2-1|TRBV5-6|NA|many
CASSQTQGTPAGF
TGTGCCAGCAGCCAAACGCAGGGAACCCCCGCGGGCTTC